Below, 29 T cell receptor beta chains from the same sample are listed, as sequenced in a study of spatial heterogeneity in lung cancer. TCRdb called the 5' RACE reads again in MiXCR, with one record for every CDR3 protein. This sample has about 45,000 distinct CDR3 sequences, with over 9.5% found just once. Time point in this sample: sample taken at primary tumor resection. From tumor, nontumor lung or frozen PBMC, whole RNA was taken unsorted for sequencing. Specimen: PBMCs, collected at surgery. These receptors originate from a female donor with early-stage non-small cell lung cancer.

A few counts support this clonotype. The chain is built from TRBV7-2 and TRBJ1-4; D ambiguous. Germline V gene data show CDR1 as SGHTA and CDR2 as FQGNSA. CDR3 length: 15 amino acids. Trimming left V 0 bases short and J 4 bases short, with 9 bases between. The CDR3 DNA sequence: TGTGCCAGCAGCTTAGCCGGCAACCGTAATGAAAAACTGTTTTTT. Translation: CASSLAGNRNEKLFF.

The chain carries TRBV7-8 and TRBJ2-7; D possibly corresponds to TRBD2 (5 bases). V dropped 8 bases and J dropped 5 bases, with 13 bases sitting between them. Germline CDR1 and CDR2: SGHVS and FQNEAQ. This CDR3 comprises 12 residues. CDR3 loop: CASSEGVHEQYF. CDR3 bases: TGTGCCAGCTCAGAGGGTGTCCACGAGCAGTACTTC.

The CDR3 sequence: CASSPFNRAYEQYF. The CDR3 DNA sequence: TGTGCCAGTTCACCTTTTAACAGAGCCTACGAGCAGTACTTC. This chain uses TRBV19 with TRBJ2-7; D remains ambiguous. Trimming removed 8 bases from V and 2 bases from J, with 16 bases in between. CDR1 and CDR2 from the germline V gene are LNHDA and SQIVND (reference sequence). The CDR3 length is 14 residues.

J is TRBJ2-3 and V is TRBV5-1; 7 nucleotides line up with TRBD1. After removal of 0 bases from V and 4 bases from J, the junction contained 5 bases not matched to a gene. Germline CDR1 is SGHRS and CDR2 is YFSETQ. There are 15 residues in the CDR3. CDR3 bases: TGCGCCAGCAGCTTGGTGGGACAGAAGTCAGATACGCAGTATTTT. This encodes CASSLVGQKSDTQYF.

This clonotype was observed a few times. V and J are TRBV12-3 or TRBV12-4 and TRBJ2-3; TRBD2 might be the D (6 bases). The CDR3 has 14 residues. V lost 5 bases and J lost 4, with 13 bases in between. In nucleotides, the CDR3 is TGTGCCAGCAGTACCGGGACTTTCTCAGATACGCAGTATTTT. Its protein product is CASSTGTFSDTQYF.

The table lists this clonotype with a few counts. The chain is built from TRBV5-1 and TRBJ2-3, with D perhaps matching TRBD2 (6 bases). The CDR3 consists of 16 residues. Germline V lookup: CDR1 SGHRS, CDR2 YFSETQ. Trimming stripped 1 base from V and 1 base from J, with 13 bases between. CDR3 region: CASSLLSWGGTDTQYF. The CDR3 coding sequence is TGCGCCAGCAGCTTGCTCTCCTGGGGGGGCACAGATACGCAGTATTTT. Full variable domain (rest looked up from reference TRBV5-1 and TRBJ2-3): KAGVTQTPRYLIKTRGQQVTLSCSPISGHRSVSWYQQTPGQGLQFLFEYFSETQRNKGNFPGRFSGRQFSNSRSEMNVSTLELGDSALYLCASSLLSWGGTDTQYFGPGTRLTVL.

The V gene is TRBV12-3 or TRBV12-4, the J gene TRBJ2-3; 8 nucleotides align to TRBD2. J was trimmed by 2 bases and V by 6 bases; bases with no gene match: 7. This CDR3 comprises 15 residues. CDR3 residues: CASRGGGGTTDTQYF. CDR3 nucleotide sequence: TGTGCCAGCAGAGGAGGCGGGGGGACCACAGATACGCAGTATTTT.

This clonotype appeared many times. The CDR3 sequence is CASSFPGNTIYF. CDR3 nucleotides: TGTGCCAGCAGCTTCCCTGGAAACACCATATATTTT. J is TRBJ1-3 and V is TRBV7-2, with unresolved D. V lost 3 bases and J lost 2, with 2 bases in between. Germline lookup yields CDR1 SGHTA and CDR2 FQGNSA. The CDR3 loop spans 12 amino acids. The variable domain in full, with the rest retrieved from reference TRBV7-2 and TRBJ1-3, is GAGVSQSPSNKVTEKGKDVELRCDPISGHTALYWYRQSLGQGLEFLIYFQGNSAPDKSGLPSDRFSAERTGGSVSTLTIQRTQQEDSAVYLCASSFPGNTIYFGEGSWLTVV.

The chain joins TRBV3-1 to TRBJ2-2, with 8 bases matching TRBD2. V lost 0 bases and J lost 4; bases outside the gene matches: 7. Germline CDR1 reads LGHDT; CDR2 reads YNNKEL (reference sequence). CDR3 length equals 17 residues. This CDR3 reads CASSQESAGGPTGELFF. The CDR3 coding sequence is TGTGCCAGCAGCCAAGAATCGGCGGGGGGCCCCACCGGGGAGCTGTTTTTT.

J is TRBJ1-5 and V is TRBV6-2 or TRBV6-3; TRBD1 agrees at 7 bases. There are 15 residues in the CDR3. Germline CDR1 MNHEY, CDR2 SVGEGT. V trimming: 5 bases; J trimming: 4 bases; junction bases outside the gene matches: 8. CDR3 residues: CASSNTGVGNQPQHF. In nucleotides, the CDR3 is TGTGCCAGCAGTAACACAGGGGTGGGGAATCAGCCCCAGCATTTT.

The V gene is TRBV29-1, the J gene TRBJ2-2; D is uncertain. The V gene's germline CDR1 is SQVTM and CDR2 ANQGSEA. The ends were cut back, 0 bases at V and 1 base at J, with 3 bases in the middle. The CDR3 runs 13 residues. CDR3 loop: CSVEDVNTGELFF. CDR3 nucleotides: TGCAGCGTTGAAGATGTGAACACCGGGGAGCTGTTTTTT.

This clonotype was recorded a few times. The rearrangement links TRBV11-2 to TRBJ2-1; 10 nucleotides align to TRBD1. Germline V gives CDR1 SGHAT, CDR2 FQNNGV. J gave up 7 bases and V 1 base, and 10 bases lay outside the gene matches. The CDR3 runs to 17 residues. The CDR3 nucleotides read TGTGCCAGCAGCTTAGCGGCCGGGACAGGGGCGTTTAATGAGCAGTTCTTC. Translation: CASSLAAGTGAFNEQFF. The full variable domain, rest sourced from reference TRBV11-2 and TRBJ2-1, is EAGVAQSPRYKIIEKRQSVAFWCNPISGHATLYWYQQILGQGPKLLIQFQNNGVVDDSQLPKDRFSAERLKGVDSTLKIQPAKLEDSAVYLCASSLAAGTGAFNEQFFGPGTRLTVL.

The gene calls are TRBV19 and TRBJ2-1; 14 bases are a match to TRBD2. V shed 7 bases, J shed 5 bases, and the junction held 4 bases outside the gene matches. The germline V gene encodes CDR1 LNHDA and CDR2 SQIVND (reference sequence). CDR3 length: 15 residues. CDR3 amino acids: CASTPTSGGDNEQFF. Here the CDR3 DNA reads TGTGCCAGTACCCCGACTAGCGGGGGGGACAATGAGCAGTTCTTC. The whole variable domain, filled in from reference TRBV19 and TRBJ2-1, reads DGGITQSPKYLFRKEGQNVTLSCEQNLNHDAMYWYRQDPGQGLRLIYYSQIVNDFQKGDIAEGYSVSREKKESFPLTVTSAQKNPTAFYLCASTPTSGGDNEQFFGPGTRLTVL.

This clonotype was observed many times. V and J are TRBV5-1 and TRBJ2-3, with a tentative D call TRBD1 (5 bases). Germline V gene sequence: CDR1 SGHRS, CDR2 YFSETQ. Trimming cost V 4 bases and J 4 bases, with 10 bases left between them. CDR3 length equals 13 residues. Here the CDR3 DNA reads TGCGCCAGCAGCCCCTCAGGGTCAGATACGCAGTATTTT. It yields the protein CASSPSGSDTQYF.

This chain uses TRBV6-6 with TRBJ2-7; TRBD1 matches 7 bases. The CDR3 runs 15 residues. CDR1 and CDR2 from the germline V gene are MNHNY and SVGAGI (reference sequence). V was clipped by 5 bases and J by 6 bases; unmatched bases: 13. CDR3: CASSQGVNGASEQYF. The CDR3 DNA follows: TGTGCCAGCAGTCAGGGGGTGAACGGTGCAAGCGAGCAGTACTTC.

The J gene is TRBJ2-3, the V gene TRBV6-1; D gene unclear. From germline, CDR1 is MNHNS and CDR2 SASEGT. The CDR3 contains 11 residues. Trimming shortened V by 3 bases and J by 7 bases, and 5 bases separated the two germline ends. Written as DNA, the CDR3 is TGTGCCAGCAGTGACCGGAATACGCAGTATTTT. It codes for CASSDRNTQYF.

This clonotype turned up a few times. This sequence joins TRBV7-2 and TRBJ1-5; D perhaps matches TRBD1 (5 bases). V was trimmed by 5 bases and J by 7 bases, leaving 15 bases between them. The CDR3 has 14 residues. Germline V gene data show CDR1 as SGHTA and CDR2 as FQGNSA. This CDR3 reads CASSLVAGRQPQHF. In DNA, the CDR3 is TGTGCCAGCAGCCTGGTGGCAGGGAGGCAGCCCCAGCATTTT.

This clonotype has just a few counts. As DNA, the CDR3 is TGTGCCAGCAGTTTATCAAGGGGGGATCAGCCCCAGCATTTT. Residues: CASSLSRGDQPQHF. The chain recombines TRBV27 with TRBJ1-5, with D perhaps TRBD1 (6 bases). This CDR3 region has 14 residues. From germline, CDR1 is MNHEY and CDR2 SMNVEV (reference sequence). The V end lost 0 bases, the J end lost 5 bases, and 8 bases lay between the germline ends.

V usage is TRBV7-2 and J usage is TRBJ1-1; D is undetermined. This CDR3 comprises 13 residues. Germline V gene lookup returns CDR1 SGHTA and CDR2 FQGNSA. V lost 1 base to trimming and J lost 3 bases, with 6 bases between them. The CDR3 loop reads CASSLVEYTEAFF. DNA for the CDR3: TGTGCCAGCAGCTTAGTCGAGTACACTGAAGCTTTCTTT. Variable domain in full (rest from reference TRBV7-2 and TRBJ1-1): GAGVSQSPSNKVTEKGKDVELRCDPISGHTALYWYRQSLGQGLEFLIYFQGNSAPDKSGLPSDRFSAERTGGSVSTLTIQRTQQEDSAVYLCASSLVEYTEAFFGQGTRLTVV.

This clonotype occurred a few times. The chain is built from TRBV20-1 and TRBJ2-7; no reliable D call. Germline CDR1 DFQATT, CDR2 SNEGSKA (reference sequence). The CDR3 runs to 12 residues. The ends were cut back, 2 bases at V and 6 bases at J, with 11 bases in the middle. The CDR3 nucleotides are TGCAGTGCTAGAAGGAGTTCTGGCGAGCAGTACTTC. Translating gives CSARRSSGEQYF.

In its sample, this clonotype was seen many times. The gene calls are TRBV20-1 and TRBJ2-3; D is possibly TRBD2 (5 bases). Per germline, CDR1 DFQATT and CDR2 SNEGSKA (reference sequence). This CDR3 has 15 amino acids. Trimming removed 1 base from V and 1 base from J, with 12 bases in between. The CDR3 region is CSARALGSGTDTQYF. CDR3 nucleotides: TGCAGTGCTAGAGCCCTGGGTAGCGGCACAGATACGCAGTATTTT.

In this sample, this clonotype turned up a few times. The chain uses TRBV2 and TRBJ2-3; no definite D call. Germline V gene sequence: CDR1 SNHLY, CDR2 FYNNEI. V lost 3 bases and J 2 bases, leaving 9 bases between the germline ends. The CDR3 spans 14 residues. The DNA for the CDR3 is TGTGCCAGCAGTGACTGGTTTTCCACAGATACGCAGTATTTT. Protein: CASSDWFSTDTQYF.

To note about this clonotype: This CDR3 is missing its conserved last phenylalanine or tryptophan, likely due to a read error. This chain connects TRBV7-2 to TRBJ2-3; 10 nucleotides match TRBD2. CDR1 and CDR2 from the germline V gene are SGHTA and FQGNSA. CDR3 length: 16 amino acids. Germline trimming cut 5 bases from V and 1 base from J; bases unmatched to any gene: 6. CDR3 in amino acids: CASSRSGGGGTDTQYY. Written as DNA, the CDR3 is TGTGCCAGCAGCCGGAGCGGGGGGGGGGGCACAGATACGCAGTATTAT.

The rearrangement joins TRBV28 to TRBJ2-1; 8 nucleotides align to TRBD1. Per the germline V gene, CDR1 is MDHEN and CDR2 is SYDVKM. The CDR3 length is 14 residues. The junction had 10 bases not matched to a gene; V was cut back by 7 bases and J by 8 bases. Here the CDR3 DNA reads TGTGCCAGCACCGTAAGGGACAGGAGGTATGAGCAGTTCTTC. This gives the protein CASTVRDRRYEQFF. The whole variable domain, remainder taken from reference TRBV28 and TRBJ2-1, is DVKVTQSSRYLVKRTGEKVFLECVQDMDHENMFWYRQDPGLGLRLIYFSYDVKMKEKGDIPEGYSVSREKKERFSLILESASTNQTSMYLCASTVRDRRYEQFFGPGTRLTVL.

Within the sample, this clonotype is medium-sized (0.01 to 0.1%). This sequence joins TRBV27 and TRBJ2-5; no clear D gene. The ends were cut back, 2 bases at V and 1 base at J, with 8 bases in the middle. The CDR3 consists of 14 residues. The germline V gene encodes CDR1 MNHEY and CDR2 SMNVEV (reference sequence). The DNA for the CDR3 is TGTGCCAGCAGTTTAAATTCGGGCCAAGAGACCCAGTACTTC. Protein product: CASSLNSGQETQYF.

Note on this clonotype: Just one base apart from a much larger clone, this may be a read error. The chain carries TRBV29-1 and TRBJ2-7; 10 bases align to TRBD2. This CDR3 comprises 12 residues. Germline values: CDR1 SQVTM, CDR2 ANQGSEA. In DNA form, the CDR3 reads TGCAGCGCCGGGACTAGCGTTTCCGAGCAGAACTTC. It is translated as CSAGTSVSEQNF.

The chain couples TRBV5-6 to TRBJ2-3; possibly TRBD1 for D (6 bases). Germline loops: CDR1 SGHDT, CDR2 YYEEEE. The CDR3 is 13 amino acids. V shed 3 bases and J shed 4 bases, with 9 bases lying between them. The DNA of the CDR3 is TGTGCCAGCAGCTCCAGACAGGCAGATACGCAGTATTTT. This encodes CASSSRQADTQYF.

This CDR3 is CASSRSGRNYGYTF. As DNA, the CDR3 is TGTGCCAGCAGTCGGTCCGGACGCAACTATGGCTACACCTTC. The rearrangement joins TRBV12-3 or TRBV12-4 to TRBJ1-2; D uncertain. The CDR3 is 14 amino acids. Trimming took off 5 bases at V and 2 bases at J, with 12 bases between the two ends.

There are many counts of this clonotype. This chain links TRBV11-3 with TRBJ2-7; weak D call: TRBD1 (5 bases). The ends were cut back, 5 bases at V and 3 bases at J, with 11 bases in the middle. Germline V gene lookup returns CDR1 SGHNT and CDR2 YENEEA. The CDR3 extends over 13 amino acids. CDR3 sequence reads: CASSLQESYEQYF. CDR3 DNA: TGTGCCAGCAGCCTACAGGAGAGCTACGAGCAGTACTTC.